This T cell receptor beta chain was sequenced for a study of brain T cells in children with intractable seizures (dated by TCRdb to 2020 to 2023). Describing the broader study: A NanoString immunology panel was first used to screen resected brain tissue from 40 to 55 pediatric epilepsy surgery cases for immune gene transcripts. Among the roughly 12 selected surgery cases, pre-surgery blood was additionally sequenced for eight, leaving four cases with brain tissue only. On the study overall, not on this receptor specifically: The patients' HCMV serostatus was not known, and viral specificity was inferred solely from CDR3 sequence similarity. Because sequencing depth was different between pre-surgery and post-surgery blood, clones absent from the pre-surgery sample may reflect undersampling.

The immunoSEQ assay was applied to genomic DNA to generate the TCR beta chain sequences. From the authors' description of their analysis: CDR3 sequences that did not begin with the conserved framework cysteine at position 104 were removed manually. To get clonality, the normalized Shannon's Diversity Index was subtracted from one, giving values from 0 (maximal diversity) to 1 (oligoclonal). Chi-squared comparison-of-proportions tests were used to check whether the frequency of the same CDR3 differed between samples, for example brain versus blood. Public clonotypes were found through immuneACCESS searches, while the VDJdb browser was used to judge similarity to known antiviral clonotypes. Here the immuneACCESS table is served through TCRdb, limited to in-frame sequences with V and J called. Missing clones are a known gap in these copies; in checked studies unresolved V genes cover under half, and the rest lacks a known reason. V and J calls and clone size are copied from that table; D and trimming were computed from the DNA. Here the sample has 75,000 to 80,000 clones; approximately 94% occur a single time. The top ten clonotypes cover over 1.5% of the sample.

This clone was observed once. Its binding antigen is unknown. There are no base qualities to consult, and no much larger clone falls within one base. The time point label corresponds to: resected brain tissue, or blood drawn just prior to surgery. Surgery cases with the highest brain T cell transcript signatures were selected for TCR beta chain sequencing of brain tissue and, where available, blood. Before surgery, the patients had been given at least one anti-epileptic drug. The TCR-sequenced patients were children whose drug-resistant epilepsy was caused by tuberous sclerosis complex, focal cortical dysplasia, Rasmussen encephalitis or hemimegalencephaly. The Monarch genomic DNA purification kit was used to extract bulk genomic DNA from unsorted brain tissue and whole blood. CDR1 and CDR2, per the germline V gene, are MNHEY and SVGAGI. Clipping removes 5 bases from V and 4 bases from J, with 6 as the unmatched junction base count. CDR3 length: 14 amino acids, cysteine to phenylalanine. The read is trimmed to its CDR3 DNA, 42 bases read in frame from base 1.

This sequence uses TRBV6-5 and TRBJ1-2; a stretch of 8 junction bases matches TRBD1. The sequenced sample was peripheral blood, obtained at surgery. The sequence was collected from a boy younger than two with tuberous sclerosis and intractable seizures. The DNA is TGTGCCAGCAGTAGAACCGGACAGGGCTATGGCTACACCTTC. Translated, it reads CASSRTGQGYGYTF.